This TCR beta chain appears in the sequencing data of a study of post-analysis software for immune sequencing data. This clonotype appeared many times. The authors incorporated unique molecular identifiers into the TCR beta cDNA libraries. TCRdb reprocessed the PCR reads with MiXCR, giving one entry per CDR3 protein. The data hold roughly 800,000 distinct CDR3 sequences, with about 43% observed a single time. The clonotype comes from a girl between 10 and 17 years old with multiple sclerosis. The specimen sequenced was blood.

The CDR3 DNA reads TGCAGTGCCCCGCGGGGTGACTATGGCTACACCTTC. Amino acid sequence: CSAPRGDYGYTF. This rearrangement joins TRBV20-1 to TRBJ1-2; D remains ambiguous. V was pared by 6 bases and J by 3 bases, with 11 bases between. The CDR3 runs 12 residues. Germline CDR1 DFQATT, CDR2 SNEGSKA (reference sequence).